This T cell receptor (beta chain) was recorded in a study of graft-versus-host responses after intestinal transplantation. This CDR3 is 15 amino acids long. Trimming left V 0 bases short and J 0 bases short, with 9 bases between. Germline-derived CDR1 and CDR2 are SGHRS and YFSETQ. Data came from immunoSEQ multiplex PCR; TCRdb stores just in-frame clones and leaves some out. The sample consists of under 150,000 clones, approximately 92% of them appearing once. Of note for this clone: Its antigen is currently unknown.

The J gene is TRBJ1-1, the V gene TRBV5-1, with D possibly TRBD1 on 5 matching bases. The receptor was derived from a human donor who received an intestinal transplant. The sample in question was unstimulated CD4+ T cells sorted from spleen or lymph node cells, obtained before intestinal transplant. Written as DNA, the CDR3 is TGCGCCAGCAGCTTGGTTGGGGGAATGAACACTGAAGCTTTCTTT. This translates into CASSLVGGMNTEAFF.